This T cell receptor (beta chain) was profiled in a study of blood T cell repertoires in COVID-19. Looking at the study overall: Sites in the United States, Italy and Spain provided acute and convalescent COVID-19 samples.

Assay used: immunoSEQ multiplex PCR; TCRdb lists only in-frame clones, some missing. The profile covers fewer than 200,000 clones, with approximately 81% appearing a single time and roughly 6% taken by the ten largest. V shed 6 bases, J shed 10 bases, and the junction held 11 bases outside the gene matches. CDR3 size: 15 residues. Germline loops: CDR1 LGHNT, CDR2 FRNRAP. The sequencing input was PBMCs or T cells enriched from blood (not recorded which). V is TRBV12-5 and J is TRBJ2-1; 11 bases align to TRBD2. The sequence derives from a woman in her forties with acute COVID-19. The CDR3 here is CASGISGRAFGEQFF. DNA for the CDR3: TGTGCTAGTGGCATTAGCGGGAGGGCCTTTGGGGAGCAGTTCTTC.